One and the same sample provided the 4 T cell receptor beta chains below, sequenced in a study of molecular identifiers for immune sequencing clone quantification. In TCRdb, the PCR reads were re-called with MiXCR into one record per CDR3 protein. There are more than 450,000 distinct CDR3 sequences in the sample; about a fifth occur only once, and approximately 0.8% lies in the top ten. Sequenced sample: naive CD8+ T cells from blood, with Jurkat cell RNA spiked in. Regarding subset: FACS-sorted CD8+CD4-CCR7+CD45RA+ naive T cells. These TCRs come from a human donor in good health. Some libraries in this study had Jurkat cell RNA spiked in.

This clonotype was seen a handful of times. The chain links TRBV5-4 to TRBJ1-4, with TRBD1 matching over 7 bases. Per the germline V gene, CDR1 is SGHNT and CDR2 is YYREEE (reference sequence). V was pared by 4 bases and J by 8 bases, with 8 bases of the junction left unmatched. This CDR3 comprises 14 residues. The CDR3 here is CASSAGTVGEKLFF. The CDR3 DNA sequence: TGTGCCAGCAGCGCCGGGACAGTCGGGGAAAAACTGTTTTTT.

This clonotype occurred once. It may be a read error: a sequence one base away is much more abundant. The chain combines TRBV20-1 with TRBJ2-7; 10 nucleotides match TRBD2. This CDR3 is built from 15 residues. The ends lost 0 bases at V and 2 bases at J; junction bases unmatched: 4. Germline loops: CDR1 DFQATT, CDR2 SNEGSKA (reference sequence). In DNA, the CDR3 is TGCAGTGCTAGAGAGAGGACTAGCGGCCCCTACGAGCAGTACTTC. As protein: CSARERTSGPYEQYF.

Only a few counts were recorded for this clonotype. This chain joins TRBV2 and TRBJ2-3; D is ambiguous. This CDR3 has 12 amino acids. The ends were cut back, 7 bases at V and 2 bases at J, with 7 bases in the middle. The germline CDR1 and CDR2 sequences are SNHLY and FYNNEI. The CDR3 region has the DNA TGTGCCAGCATCACCAACACAGATACGCAGTATTTT. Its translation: CASITNTDTQYF.

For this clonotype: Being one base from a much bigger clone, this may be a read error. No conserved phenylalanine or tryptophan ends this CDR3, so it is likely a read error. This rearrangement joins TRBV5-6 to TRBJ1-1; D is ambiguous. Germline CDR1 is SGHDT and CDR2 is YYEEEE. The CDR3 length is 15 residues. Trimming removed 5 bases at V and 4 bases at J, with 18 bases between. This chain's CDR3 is CASRSFLVGITEAFL. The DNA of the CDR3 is TGTGCCAGCAGGTCTTTTCTCGTGGGAATCACTGAAGCTTTCCTT.